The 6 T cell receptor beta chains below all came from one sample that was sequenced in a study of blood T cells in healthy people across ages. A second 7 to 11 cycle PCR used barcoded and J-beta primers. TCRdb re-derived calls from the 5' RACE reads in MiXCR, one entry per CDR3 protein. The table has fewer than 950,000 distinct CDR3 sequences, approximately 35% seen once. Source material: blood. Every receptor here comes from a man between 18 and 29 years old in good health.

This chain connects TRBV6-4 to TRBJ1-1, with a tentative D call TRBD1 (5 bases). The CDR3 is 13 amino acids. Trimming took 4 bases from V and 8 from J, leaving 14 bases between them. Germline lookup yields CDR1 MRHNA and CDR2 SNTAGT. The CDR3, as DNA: TGTGCCAGCAGTGGAGGGGCTCCGTCGGAAGCTTTCTTT. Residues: CASSGGAPSEAFF.

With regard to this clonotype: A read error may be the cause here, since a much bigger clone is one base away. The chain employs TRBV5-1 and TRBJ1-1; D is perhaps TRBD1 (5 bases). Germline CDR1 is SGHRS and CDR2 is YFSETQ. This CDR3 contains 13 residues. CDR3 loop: CANSGDARTEAFF. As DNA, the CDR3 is TGCGCCAACAGCGGGGACGCCCGCACTGAAGCTTTCTTT.

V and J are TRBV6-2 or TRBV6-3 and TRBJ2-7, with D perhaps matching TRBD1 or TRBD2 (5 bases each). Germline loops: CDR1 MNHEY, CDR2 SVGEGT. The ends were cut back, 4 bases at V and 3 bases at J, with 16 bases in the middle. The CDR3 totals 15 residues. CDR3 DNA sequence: TGTGCCAGCAGTTCGGGACCGCGACTTGGCTACGAGCAGTACTTC. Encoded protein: CASSSGPRLGYEQYF.

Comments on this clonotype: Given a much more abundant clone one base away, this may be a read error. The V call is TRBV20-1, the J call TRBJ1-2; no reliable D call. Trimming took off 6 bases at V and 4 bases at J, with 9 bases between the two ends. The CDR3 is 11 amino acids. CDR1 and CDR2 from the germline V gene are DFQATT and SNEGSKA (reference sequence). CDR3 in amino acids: CSAHDTYGYTF. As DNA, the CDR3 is TGCAGTGCCCATGACACCTATGGCTACACCTTC.

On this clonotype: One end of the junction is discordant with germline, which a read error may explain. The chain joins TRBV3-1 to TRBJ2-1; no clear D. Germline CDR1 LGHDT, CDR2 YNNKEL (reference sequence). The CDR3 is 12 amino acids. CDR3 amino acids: CTSSQSSTEQFF. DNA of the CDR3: TGTACCAGCAGCCAGTCTTCGACTGAGCAGTTCTTC.

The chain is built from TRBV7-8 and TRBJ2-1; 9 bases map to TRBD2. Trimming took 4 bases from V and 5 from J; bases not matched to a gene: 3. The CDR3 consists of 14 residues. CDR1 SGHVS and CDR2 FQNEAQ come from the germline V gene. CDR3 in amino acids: CASSSSGVHNEQFF. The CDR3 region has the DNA TGTGCCAGCAGCTCTAGCGGGGTCCACAATGAGCAGTTCTTC.